The entry that follows covers one T cell receptor (beta chain) sequence. Assay runs were performed at deep level. TCRdb's table, derived via immunoSEQ multiplex PCR, lists solely in-frame clones and lacks some. The sample carries roughly 2 million clones, roughly 94% recorded once. The CDR3 runs to 15 residues. V lost 5 bases and J lost 3; bases outside the gene matches: 6. The V gene's germline CDR1 is SGHVS and CDR2 FQNEAQ. Cells designated naive CD8 were CD45RO-negative and were positively selected for CCR7, with terminally differentiated effector memory CD45RA+ cells excluded. The data stem from a study of shared clonotypes between healthy human individuals.

The gene calls are TRBV7-8 and TRBJ2-1, with 8 positions matching TRBD2. The sequenced sample was naive CD8+ T cells sorted from blood. This receptor was taken from a man aged 18 to 29 in good health. CDR3 in DNA: TGTGCCAGCAGCGCCCCGGGACTAGTCTACAATGAGCAGTTCTTC. Translating it yields CASSAPGLVYNEQFF.